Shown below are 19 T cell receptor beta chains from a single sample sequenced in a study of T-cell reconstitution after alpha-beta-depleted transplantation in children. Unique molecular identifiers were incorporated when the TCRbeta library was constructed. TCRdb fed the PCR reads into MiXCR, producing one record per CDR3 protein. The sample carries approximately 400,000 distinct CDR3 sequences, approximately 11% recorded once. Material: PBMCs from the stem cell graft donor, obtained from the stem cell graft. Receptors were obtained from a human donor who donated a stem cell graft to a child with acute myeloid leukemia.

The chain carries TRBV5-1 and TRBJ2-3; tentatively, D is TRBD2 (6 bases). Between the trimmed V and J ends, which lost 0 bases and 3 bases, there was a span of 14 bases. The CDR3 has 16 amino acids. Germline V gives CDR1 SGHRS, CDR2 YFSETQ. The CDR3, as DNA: TGCGCCAGCAGCTTGGCTACGGGGGTGACGACAGATACGCAGTATTTT. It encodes CASSLATGVTTDTQYF.

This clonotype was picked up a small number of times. CDR3 sequence: CASSEFAAPKDFGSGNTIYF. The CDR3 coding sequence is TGTGCCAGCAGTGAATTTGCGGCCCCAAAGGACTTCGGCTCTGGAAACACCATATATTTT. The chain recombines TRBV25-1 with TRBJ1-3; no reliable D call. The CDR3 runs to 20 residues. Germline-derived CDR1 and CDR2 are MGHDK and SYGVNS. Trimming left V 1 base short and J 0 bases short, with 22 bases between.

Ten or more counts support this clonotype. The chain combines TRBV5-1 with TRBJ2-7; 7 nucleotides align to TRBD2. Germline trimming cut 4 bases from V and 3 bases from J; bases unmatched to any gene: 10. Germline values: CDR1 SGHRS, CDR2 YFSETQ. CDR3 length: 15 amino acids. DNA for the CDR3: TGCGCCAGCAGCGCGGCACGAGCGGGGAACTACGAGCAGTACTTC. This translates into CASSAARAGNYEQYF.

The DNA for the CDR3 is TGCGCCAGCAGCTTGGCCACTAACACAGATACGCAGTATTTT. This sequence encodes CASSLATNTDTQYF. The chain combines TRBV5-1 with TRBJ2-3; D gene unclear. Deletions cut 0 bases from V and 2 bases from J, with 7 bases between. Germline CDR1 and CDR2: SGHRS and YFSETQ. This CDR3 spans 14 amino acids.

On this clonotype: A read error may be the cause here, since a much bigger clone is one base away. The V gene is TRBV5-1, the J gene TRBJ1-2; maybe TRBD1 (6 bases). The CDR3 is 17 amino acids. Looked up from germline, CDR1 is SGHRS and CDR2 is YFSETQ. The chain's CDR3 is CASSLEVGGAGSYSYTF. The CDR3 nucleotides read TGCGCCAGCAGCTTGGAGGTGGGGGGCGCAGGTAGCTATAGCTACACCTTC.

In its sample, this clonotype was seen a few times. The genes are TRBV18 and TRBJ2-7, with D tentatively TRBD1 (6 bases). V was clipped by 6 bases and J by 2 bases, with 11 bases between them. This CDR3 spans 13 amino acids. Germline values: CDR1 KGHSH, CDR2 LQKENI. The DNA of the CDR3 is TGTGCCAGCTCCCGGGACAACGCCTACGAGCAGTACTTC. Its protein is CASSRDNAYEQYF.

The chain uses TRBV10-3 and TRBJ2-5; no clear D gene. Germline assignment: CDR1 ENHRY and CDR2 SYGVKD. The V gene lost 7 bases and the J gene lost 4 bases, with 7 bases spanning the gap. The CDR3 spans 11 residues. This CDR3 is CAIMVGETQYF. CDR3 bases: TGTGCCATCATGGTGGGAGAGACCCAGTACTTC.

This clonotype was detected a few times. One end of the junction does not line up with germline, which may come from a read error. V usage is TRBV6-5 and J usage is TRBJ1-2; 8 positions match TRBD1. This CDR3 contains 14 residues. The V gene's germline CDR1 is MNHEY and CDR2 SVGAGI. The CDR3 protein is CASRYLDRDDGYTF. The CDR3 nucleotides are TGTGCCAGCAGATACTTGGACAGGGACGATGGCTACACCTTC.

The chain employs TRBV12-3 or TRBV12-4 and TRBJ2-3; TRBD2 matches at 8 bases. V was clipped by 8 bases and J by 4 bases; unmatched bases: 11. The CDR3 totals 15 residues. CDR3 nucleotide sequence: TGTGCCAGCGGGTCGGGAGCGGGAGAGGCAGATACGCAGTATTTT. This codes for CASGSGAGEADTQYF.

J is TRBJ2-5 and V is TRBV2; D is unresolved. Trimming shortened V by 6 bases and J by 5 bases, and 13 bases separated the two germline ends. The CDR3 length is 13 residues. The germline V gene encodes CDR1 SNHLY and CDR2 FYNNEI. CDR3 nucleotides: TGTGCCAGCAGGTTAACATCGGGCGAGACCCAGTACTTC. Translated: CASRLTSGETQYF.

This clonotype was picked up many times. CDR3 sequence (DNA): TGTGCCAGCAGCTCGCAGACGGGATCACCCCTCCACTTT. This encodes CASSSQTGSPLHF. The chain uses TRBV7-2 and TRBJ1-6; D is undetermined. Germline V lookup: CDR1 SGHTA, CDR2 FQGNSA. V lost 4 bases and J lost 10, with 11 bases in between. The CDR3 runs to 13 residues.

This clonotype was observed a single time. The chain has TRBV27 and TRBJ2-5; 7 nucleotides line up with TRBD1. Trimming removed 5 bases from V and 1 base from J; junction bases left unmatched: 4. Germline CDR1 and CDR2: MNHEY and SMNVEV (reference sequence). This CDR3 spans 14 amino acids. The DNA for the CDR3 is TGTGCCAGCAGTGAGACAGGGATCCAAGAGACCCAGTACTTC. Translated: CASSETGIQETQYF.

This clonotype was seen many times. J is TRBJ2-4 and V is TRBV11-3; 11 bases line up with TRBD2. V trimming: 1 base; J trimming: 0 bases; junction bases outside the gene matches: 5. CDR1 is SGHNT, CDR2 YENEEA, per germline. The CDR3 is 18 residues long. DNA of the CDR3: TGTGCCAGCAGCTTAGTCACTAGCGGGAGTCTAGCCAAAAACATTCAGTACTTC. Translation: CASSLVTSGSLAKNIQYF.

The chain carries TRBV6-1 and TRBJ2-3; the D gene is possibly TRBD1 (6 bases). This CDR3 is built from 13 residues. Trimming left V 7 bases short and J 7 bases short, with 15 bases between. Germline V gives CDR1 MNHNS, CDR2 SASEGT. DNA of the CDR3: TGTGCCAGCACATGCAGGGGCTCTAATACGCAGTATTTT. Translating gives CASTCRGSNTQYF.

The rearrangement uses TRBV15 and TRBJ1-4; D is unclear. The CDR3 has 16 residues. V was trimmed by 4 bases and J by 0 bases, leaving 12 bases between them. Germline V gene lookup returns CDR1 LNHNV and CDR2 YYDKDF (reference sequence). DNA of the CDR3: TGTGCCACCAGCAAAGATTCCGGGACAACTAATGAAAAACTGTTTTTT. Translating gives CATSKDSGTTNEKLFF.

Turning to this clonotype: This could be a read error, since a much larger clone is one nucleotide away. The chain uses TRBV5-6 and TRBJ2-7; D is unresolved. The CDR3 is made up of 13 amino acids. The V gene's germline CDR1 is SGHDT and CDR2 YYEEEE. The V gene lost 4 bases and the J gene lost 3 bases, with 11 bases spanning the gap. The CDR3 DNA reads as TGTGCCAGCAGCGTGCTGTCAGACTACGAGCAGTACTTC. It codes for CASSVLSDYEQYF. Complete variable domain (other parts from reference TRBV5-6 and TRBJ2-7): DAGVTQSPTHLIKTRGQQVTLRCSPKSGHDTVSWYQQALGQGPQFIFQYYEEEERQRGNFPDRFSGHQFPNYSSELNVNALLLGDSALYLCASSVLSDYEQYFGPGTRLTVT.

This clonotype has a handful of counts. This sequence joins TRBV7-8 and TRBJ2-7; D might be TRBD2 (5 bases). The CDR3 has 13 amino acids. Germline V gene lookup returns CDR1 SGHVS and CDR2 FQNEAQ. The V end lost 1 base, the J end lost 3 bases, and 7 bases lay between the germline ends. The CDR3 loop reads CASSLGSGYEQYV. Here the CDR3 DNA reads TGTGCCAGCAGCTTAGGAAGCGGCTACGAGCAGTACGTC.

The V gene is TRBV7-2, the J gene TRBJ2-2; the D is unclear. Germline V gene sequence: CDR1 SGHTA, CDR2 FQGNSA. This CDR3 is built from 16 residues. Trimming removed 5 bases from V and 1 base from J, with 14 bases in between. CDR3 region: CASSRSIGMNTGELFF. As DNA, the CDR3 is TGTGCCAGCAGCCGATCTATAGGGATGAACACCGGGGAGCTGTTTTTT.

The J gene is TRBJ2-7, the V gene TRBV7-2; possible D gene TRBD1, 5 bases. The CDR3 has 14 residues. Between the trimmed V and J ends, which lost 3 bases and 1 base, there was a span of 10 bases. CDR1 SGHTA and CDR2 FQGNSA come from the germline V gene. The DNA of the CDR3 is TGTGCCAGCAGCTTTTGGGGCAGATCCTACGAGCAGTACTTC. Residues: CASSFWGRSYEQYF.